The TCR beta chain under discussion was sequenced for a study of T-cell memory formation after mild COVID-19. Turning to the study itself: Each donor largely had its own TCR clusters. Study outcomes and limitations: Clones shrinking between day 15 and 85 showed a balanced CD4/CD8 split, and those that grew later tilted toward CD4+. Shrinking CD4+ clones were chiefly CM and EM; CD8+ ones were chiefly EMRA.

Worth noting for this clonotype: Its antigen is as yet unknown.

TCRdb recomputed calls from the 5' RACE reads with MiXCR, one row per CDR3 protein. The table has hundreds of thousands of distinct CDR3 sequences, approximately 29% seen once. This clonotype was obtained from an adult woman who had mild COVID-19 (a few samples of this study predate the infection). Cell type and time point are not known. The sample consisted of PBMCs or a T cell subset sorted from them (not recorded which).

CDR3 amino acids: CASSSRPNSPLHF. The CDR3, as DNA: TGTGCCAGCAGTTCCCGACCTAATTCACCCCTCCACTTT. V is TRBV7-3 and J is TRBJ1-6; D is undetermined. In germline, CDR1 is SGHTA, CDR2 FQGTGA. CDR3 length: 13 residues. The ends were cut back, 6 bases at V and 6 bases at J, with 9 bases in the middle.